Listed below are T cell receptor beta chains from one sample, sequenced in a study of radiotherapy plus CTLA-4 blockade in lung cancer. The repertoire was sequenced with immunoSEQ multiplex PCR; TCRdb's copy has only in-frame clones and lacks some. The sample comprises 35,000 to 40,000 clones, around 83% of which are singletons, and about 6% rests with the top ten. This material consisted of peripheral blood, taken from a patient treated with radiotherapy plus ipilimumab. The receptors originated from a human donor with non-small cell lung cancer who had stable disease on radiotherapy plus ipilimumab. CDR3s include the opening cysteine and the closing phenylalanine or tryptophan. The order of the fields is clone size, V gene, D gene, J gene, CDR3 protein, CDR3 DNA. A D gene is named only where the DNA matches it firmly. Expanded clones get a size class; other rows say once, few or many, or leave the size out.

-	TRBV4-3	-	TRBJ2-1	CASSQDSATKSKQFF	TGCGCCAGCAGCCAAGATTCGGCGACAAAGAGCAAGCAGTTCTTC
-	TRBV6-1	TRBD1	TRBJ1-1	CASSEFPRDRFMNTEAFF	TGTGCCAGCAGTGAGTTTCCCCGGGACAGGTTTATGAACACTGAAGCTTTCTTT
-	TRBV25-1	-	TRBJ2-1	CASNPTKSSYNEQFF	TGTGCCAGCAACCCTACCAAAAGCTCCTACAATGAGCAGTTCTTC
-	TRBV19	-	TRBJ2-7	CASSIGGGYEQYF	TGTGCCAGTAGTATCGGCGGAGGCTACGAGCAGTACTTC
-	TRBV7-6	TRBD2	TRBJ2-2	CASSVSRGGSLAGELFF	TGTGCCAGCAGCGTCTCTAGAGGCGGGAGTCTAGCCGGGGAGCTGTTTTTT
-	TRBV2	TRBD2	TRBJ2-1	CASSKGLAGFAYNEQFF	TGTGCCAGCAGTAAAGGACTAGCGGGCTTCGCCTACAATGAGCAGTTCTTC
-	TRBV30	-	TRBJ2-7	CAWSVRSVSYEQYF	TGTGCCTGGAGTGTACGGAGCGTTTCCTACGAGCAGTACTTC
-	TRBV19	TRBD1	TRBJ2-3	CASSIGGQASTDTQYF	TGTGCCAGTAGTATAGGTGGACAGGCTAGCACAGATACGCAGTATTTT
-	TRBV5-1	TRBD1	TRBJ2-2	CASSLWLGQGSTGELFF	TGCGCCAGCAGCTTGTGGCTTGGACAGGGGTCCACCGGGGAGCTGTTTTTT
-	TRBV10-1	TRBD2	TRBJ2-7	CASSESGRAYEQYF	TGCGCCAGCAGTGAGAGCGGGAGGGCCTACGAGCAGTACTTC
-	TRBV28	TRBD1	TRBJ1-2	CASTMGQGNYGYTF	TGTGCCAGCACCATGGGACAGGGAAACTATGGCTACACCTTC
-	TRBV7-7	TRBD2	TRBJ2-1	CASSLELAGESDYNEQFF	TGTGCTAGCAGCTTAGAACTAGCGGGAGAGTCGGATTACAATGAGCAGTTCTTC
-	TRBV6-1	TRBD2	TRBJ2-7	CASKAGGPDEQYF	TGTGCCAGCAAGGCGGGAGGGCCGGACGAGCAGTACTTC
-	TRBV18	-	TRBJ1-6	CASSPSEGPLHF	TGTGCCAGCTCACCGTCGGAGGGCCCCCTCCACTTT
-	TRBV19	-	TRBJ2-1	CASSSGTANNEQFF	TGTGCCAGTAGTAGCGGGACAGCCAATAATGAGCAGTTCTTC
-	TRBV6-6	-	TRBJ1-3	CASSYQGGNTIYF	TGTGCCAGCAGTTACCAGGGAGGAAACACCATATATTTT
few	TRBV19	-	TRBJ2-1	CASSIRVNEQFF	TGTGCCAGTAGTATTCGAGTTAATGAGCAGTTCTTC
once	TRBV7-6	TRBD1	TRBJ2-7	CASSTGQGVGYEQYF	TGTGCCAGCAGCACGGGACAGGGGGTCGGCTACGAGCAGTACTTC
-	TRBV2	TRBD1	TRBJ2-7	CASSEGQGVYEQYF	TGTGCCAGCAGCGAAGGACAGGGTGTTTACGAGCAGTACTTC
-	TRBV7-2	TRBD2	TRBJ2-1	CASSLYSGGEQFF	TGTGCCAGCAGCTTATACTCGGGAGGCGAGCAGTTCTTC
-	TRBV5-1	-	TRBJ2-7	CASSLATGGFYEQYF	TGCGCCAGCAGCTTAGCGACAGGCGGTTTCTACGAGCAGTACTTC
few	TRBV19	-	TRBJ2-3	CASREGGNTDTQYF	TGTGCCAGTAGGGAGGGCGGGAACACAGATACGCAGTATTTT
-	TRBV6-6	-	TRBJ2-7	CASSTQTALHYEQYF	TGTGCCAGCAGTACCCAGACAGCGTTGCATTACGAGCAGTACTTC
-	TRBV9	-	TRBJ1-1	CASSASYKTEAFF	TGTGCCAGCAGCGCCTCGTATAAAACTGAAGCTTTCTTT
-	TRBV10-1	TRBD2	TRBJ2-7	CASSGTSGSSYEQYF	TGCGCCAGCAGTGGGACTAGCGGAAGCTCCTACGAGCAGTACTTC
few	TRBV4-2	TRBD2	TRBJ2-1	CASSVTSGSYNEQFF	TGTGCCAGCAGCGTAACTAGCGGGAGCTACAATGAGCAGTTCTTC
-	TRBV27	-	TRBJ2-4	CASSSPSLAKNIQYF	TGTGCCAGCAGTTCCCCGTCCTTAGCCAAAAACATTCAGTACTTC
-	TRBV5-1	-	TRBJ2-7	CASSLVLSRGGEQYF	TGCGCCAGCAGCTTGGTTCTGAGCCGGGGAGGCGAGCAGTACTTC
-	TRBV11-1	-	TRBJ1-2	CASSSQGSDYGYTF	TGTGCCAGCAGCTCCCAGGGGTCTGACTATGGCTACACCTTC
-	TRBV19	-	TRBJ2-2	CASSINMNTGELFF	TGTGCCAGTAGTATCAACATGAACACCGGGGAGCTGTTTTTT
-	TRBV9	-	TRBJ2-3	CASSVDRANRDTQYF	TGTGCCAGCAGCGTAGATCGAGCCAACAGAGATACGCAGTATTTT
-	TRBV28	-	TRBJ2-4	CASRLRSGLPLAKNIQYF	TGTGCCAGCCGTTTAAGATCCGGGTTGCCCTTAGCCAAAAACATTCAGTACTTC
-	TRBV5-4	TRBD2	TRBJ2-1	CASSWGGAGQLPLNEQFF	TGTGCCAGCAGCTGGGGAGGGGCGGGCCAACTTCCCCTGAATGAGCAGTTCTTC
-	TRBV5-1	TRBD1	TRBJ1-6	CASSVTGTGDSPLHF	TGCGCCAGCAGCGTCACCGGGACAGGGGACTCACCCCTCCACTTT
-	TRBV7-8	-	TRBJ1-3	CASSILRGISGNTIYF	TGTGCCAGCAGCATTCTCCGGGGAATCTCTGGAAACACCATATATTTT
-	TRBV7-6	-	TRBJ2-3	CASSPGTRLTQYF	TGTGCCAGCAGCCCAGGGACTCGCCTTACGCAGTATTTT
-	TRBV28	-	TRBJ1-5	CASSGGSVQPQHF	TGTGCCAGCTCTGGAGGGTCGGTTCAGCCCCAGCATTTT
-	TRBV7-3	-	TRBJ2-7	CASSQRAFSEQYF	TGTGCCAGCAGCCAGAGGGCCTTCAGCGAGCAGTACTTC
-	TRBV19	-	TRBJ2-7	CASRSNAFYEQYF	TGTGCCAGTAGGTCTAACGCGTTTTACGAGCAGTACTTC
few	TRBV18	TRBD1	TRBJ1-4	CASSAWDSQNEKLFF	TGTGCCAGCTCAGCTTGGGACAGCCAAAATGAAAAACTGTTTTTT
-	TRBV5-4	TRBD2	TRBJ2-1	CASSGMTSRHFSSYNEQFF	TGTGCCAGCAGCGGGATGACTAGCAGACACTTTAGCTCCTACAATGAGCAGTTCTTC
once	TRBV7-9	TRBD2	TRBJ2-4	CASRDPTSGRGNIQYF	TGTGCCAGCAGAGACCCGACTAGCGGGAGGGGAAACATTCAGTACTTC
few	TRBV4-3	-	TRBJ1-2	CASMRRLGRGGGGYTF	TGCGCCAGCATGAGGCGGCTGGGCAGGGGCGGTGGAGGCTACACCTTC
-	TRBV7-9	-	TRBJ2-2	CASSLSAGNTGELFF	TGTGCCAGCAGCTTATCGGCAGGGAACACCGGGGAGCTGTTTTTT
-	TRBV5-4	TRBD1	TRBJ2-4	CASSRIGTAKNIQYF	TGTGCCAGCAGCCGGATCGGGACAGCGAAAAACATTCAGTACTTC
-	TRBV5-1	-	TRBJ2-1	CASTDRRYNEQFF	TGCGCCAGCACGGACAGACGATACAATGAGCAGTTCTTC
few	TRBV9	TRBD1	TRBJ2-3	CASSVGGGTGDTQYF	TGTGCCAGCAGCGTAGGAGGGGGGACAGGGGATACGCAGTATTTT
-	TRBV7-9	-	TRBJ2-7	CASSPRTTGVNEQYF	TGTGCCAGCAGCCCCCGGACGACAGGAGTGAACGAGCAGTACTTC
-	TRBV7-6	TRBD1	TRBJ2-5	CASSLSGGQETQYF	TGTGCCAGCAGCTTGTCAGGGGGCCAAGAGACCCAGTACTTC
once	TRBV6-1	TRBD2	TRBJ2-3	CASSEGLAGFTDTQYF	TGTGCCAGCAGTGAGGGACTAGCGGGCTTCACAGATACGCAGTATTTT
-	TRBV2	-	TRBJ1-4	CASSPLARTNEKLFF	TGTGCCAGCTCACCGCTGGCGAGGACTAATGAAAAACTGTTTTTT